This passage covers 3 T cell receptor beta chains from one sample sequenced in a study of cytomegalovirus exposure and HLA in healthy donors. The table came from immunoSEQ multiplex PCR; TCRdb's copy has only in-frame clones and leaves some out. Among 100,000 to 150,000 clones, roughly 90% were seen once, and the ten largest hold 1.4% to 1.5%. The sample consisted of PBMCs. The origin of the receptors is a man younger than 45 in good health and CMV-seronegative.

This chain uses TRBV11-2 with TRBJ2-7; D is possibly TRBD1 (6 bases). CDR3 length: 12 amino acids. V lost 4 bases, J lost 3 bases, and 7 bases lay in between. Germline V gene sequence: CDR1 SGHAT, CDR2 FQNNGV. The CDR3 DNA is TGTGCCAGCAGCTGGACAGACTACGAGCAGTACTTC. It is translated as CASSWTDYEQYF.

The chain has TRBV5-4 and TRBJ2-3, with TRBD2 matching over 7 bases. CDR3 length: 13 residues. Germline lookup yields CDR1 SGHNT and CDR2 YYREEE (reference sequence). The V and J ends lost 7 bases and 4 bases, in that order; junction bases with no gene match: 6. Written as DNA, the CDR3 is TGTGCCAGCGGCGGGAGCAAGGCAGATACGCAGTATTTT. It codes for CASGGSKADTQYF.

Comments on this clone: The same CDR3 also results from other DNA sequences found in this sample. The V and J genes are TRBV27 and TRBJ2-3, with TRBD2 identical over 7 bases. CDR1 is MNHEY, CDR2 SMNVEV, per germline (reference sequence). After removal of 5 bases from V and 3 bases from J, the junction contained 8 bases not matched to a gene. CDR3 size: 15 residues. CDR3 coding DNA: TGTGCCAGCAGTCCCGGGACTACACAAACAGATACGCAGTATTTT. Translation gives CASSPGTTQTDTQYF.